Shown below are 10 T cell receptor beta chains from a single sample sequenced in a study of human T cells and chemical hapten exposure. From the RACE reads, TCRdb called clonotypes with MiXCR, one entry per CDR3 protein. The sample includes 50,000 to 70,000 distinct CDR3 sequences, 6% to 7% of them seen just once. As to time point: healthy volunteer bleed at 6 weeks. The starting material, unfractionated whole blood, was used for total RNA extraction. What was sequenced was whole blood. The receptors here all came from a female donor in good health. Some clones in this sample may be carry-over from other donors' samples.

There are a few counts of this clonotype. The chain recombines TRBV12-3 or TRBV12-4 with TRBJ2-3; D not certain. With 4 bases removed from V and 0 bases from J, the gap between germline ends came to 11 bases. This CDR3 has 15 residues. The CDR3 DNA reads TGTGCCAGCAGTTCTGACATCCCTAGCACAGATACGCAGTATTTT. Its translation is CASSSDIPSTDTQYF.

This clonotype appeared many times. The V gene is TRBV12-3 or TRBV12-4, the J gene TRBJ1-1; 7 bases line up with TRBD1. The CDR3 sequence is 12 residues long. V lost 7 bases and J lost 3; bases outside the gene matches: 2. CDR3 in amino acids: CASIDRDTEAFF. The CDR3 DNA reads TGTGCCAGCATTGACAGGGACACTGAAGCTTTCTTT.

At least ten counts were recorded for this clonotype. The rearrangement links TRBV5-1 to TRBJ1-2; 7 nucleotides align to TRBD1. The J segment lost 7 bases and the V segment lost 0 bases, leaving 9 bases of the junction unmatched. CDR3 size: 15 residues. The germline CDR1 and CDR2 sequences are SGHRS and YFSETQ. The CDR3 here is CASSLGTGAHFGYTF. The CDR3 DNA follows: TGCGCCAGCAGCTTGGGGACAGGCGCCCATTTTGGCTACACCTTC. The variable domain in full, with the rest retrieved from reference TRBV5-1 and TRBJ1-2, is KAGVTQTPRYLIKTRGQQVTLSCSPISGHRSVSWYQQTPGQGLQFLFEYFSETQRNKGNFPGRFSGRQFSNSRSEMNVSTLELGDSALYLCASSLGTGAHFGYTFGSGTRLTVV.

This clonotype was detected many times. V usage is TRBV3-1 and J usage is TRBJ1-4, with D possibly TRBD1 on 5 matching bases. The ends were cut back, 0 bases at V and 3 bases at J, with 11 bases in the middle. This CDR3 has 16 residues. Germline V lookup: CDR1 LGHDT, CDR2 YNNKEL (reference sequence). The CDR3 nucleotides read TGTGCCAGCAGCCAAGATCAACAGGTGGCTAATGAAAAACTGTTTTTT. This gives the protein CASSQDQQVANEKLFF.

Comments on this clonotype: This clone may be a read error of a much larger clone one base away. The CDR3 DNA is TGTGCCTGGAGTCCCGCGGGACAGAAGTTTTATGGCTACACCTTC. This encodes CAWSPAGQKFYGYTF. The chain recombines TRBV30 with TRBJ1-2; 7 bases match TRBD1. The V and J ends lost 2 bases and 5 bases, in that order; junction bases with no gene match: 11. The CDR3 totals 15 residues. CDR1 GTSNPN and CDR2 SVGIG come from the germline V gene (reference sequence).

This clonotype has at least ten counts. The chain employs TRBV24-1 and TRBJ2-3; TRBD1 matches 9 bases. Trimming cost V 9 bases and J 8 bases; bases outside gene matches: 5. Per germline, CDR1 KGHDR and CDR2 SFDVKD. The CDR3 is 12 amino acids. The chain's CDR3 is CATGTGFGTQYF. CDR3 sequence (DNA): TGTGCCACCGGGACAGGGTTTGGTACGCAGTATTTT.

This clonotype showed up just a few times. The genes are TRBV20-1 and TRBJ2-5; possibly TRBD1 or TRBD2 for D (7 bases each). This CDR3 region has 13 residues. Germline V CDR1 and CDR2: DFQATT, SNEGSKA (reference sequence). Trimming stripped 3 bases from V and 5 bases from J, with 13 bases between. CDR3 region: CSASEGGGETQYF. Written as DNA, the CDR3 is TGCAGTGCTAGTGAGGGAGGGGGCGAGACCCAGTACTTC.

This clonotype was recorded at least ten times. V is TRBV19 and J is TRBJ1-5, with D uncertain. The CDR3 is 14 amino acids. Germline loops: CDR1 LNHDA, CDR2 SQIVND (reference sequence). Trimming stripped 4 bases from V and 6 bases from J, with 13 bases between. For the CDR3, the DNA is TGTGCCAGTAGTACCGGGATTTGGGGTCAGCCCCAGCATTTT. Translated: CASSTGIWGQPQHF.

There are a few counts of this clonotype. The chain employs TRBV10-3 and TRBJ2-1; TRBD2 agrees at 15 bases. Trimming took 11 bases from V and 8 from J; bases not matched to a gene: 13. Germline V CDR1 and CDR2: ENHRY, SYGVKD. The CDR3 runs to 16 residues. The CDR3 sequence: CAATGTSGRFGDEQFF. The CDR3 DNA sequence: TGTGCCGCGACCGGGACTAGCGGGAGGTTTGGGGATGAGCAGTTCTTC.

This clonotype was observed many times. The genes are TRBV14 and TRBJ2-3; no clear D. Germline CDR1 SGHDN, CDR2 FVKESK. The CDR3 length is 17 residues. Trimming removed 1 base from V and 1 base from J, with 15 bases in between. This CDR3 is CASSQGFSAPGTDTQYF. As DNA, the CDR3 is TGTGCCAGCAGCCAAGGATTCAGCGCCCCTGGCACAGATACGCAGTATTTT.